One and the same sample provided the 6 T cell receptor beta chains below, sequenced in a study of regulatory T cells. Amplification used 52 TRBV primers and 13 TRBJ primers. Some clones are missing from TCRdb's copy, which holds only in-frame ones; the method was immunoSEQ multiplex PCR. The sample records 21,000 or so clones, approximately 94% being singletons. Specimen: CD8+ T cells sorted from blood. Source of these receptors: a child younger than 10 with CD3G deficiency.

V gene TRBV28 combines with J gene TRBJ2-3; perhaps TRBD2 as D (6 bases). The length of the CDR3 is 15 residues. Trimming took 5 bases from V and 7 from J, leaving 19 bases between them. CDR1 is MDHEN, CDR2 SYDVKM, per germline. CDR3 sequence: CASSHGDWAQNTQYF. DNA for the CDR3: TGTGCCAGCAGTCATGGGGACTGGGCACAAAATACGCAGTATTTT.

This rearrangement joins TRBV28 to TRBJ2-7; weak D call: TRBD2 (6 bases). The germline V gene has CDR1 MDHEN and CDR2 SYDVKM. V lost 10 bases and J 2 bases, leaving 15 bases between the germline ends. This CDR3 comprises 13 residues. This chain's CDR3 is CATGGALTYEQYF. The DNA of the CDR3 is TGTGCCACCGGGGGTGCCCTCACCTACGAGCAGTACTTC.

V usage is TRBV28 and J usage is TRBJ2-1, with 8 bases that match TRBD2. CDR3 size: 15 residues. CDR1 MDHEN and CDR2 SYDVKM come from the germline V gene. The V gene end was trimmed by 3 bases and the J gene end by 8 bases; junction bases not matched to a gene: 9. The CDR3 DNA sequence: TGTGCCAGCAGTTTTATAACTAGCGGTCCCCATGAGCAGTTCTTC. Translated: CASSFITSGPHEQFF.

The chain couples TRBV11-2 to TRBJ2-7; 8 bases are shared with TRBD2. With V trimmed by 3 bases and J by 1 base, 5 bases remained unmatched. From germline, CDR1 is SGHAT and CDR2 FQNNGV. The CDR3 has 15 residues. The CDR3 spells CASSLGLAGSYEQYF. CDR3 nucleotides: TGTGCCAGCAGCTTGGGGCTAGCGGGTTCCTACGAGCAGTACTTC.

The V gene is TRBV28, the J gene TRBJ2-7, with 8 positions matching TRBD1. Germline values: CDR1 MDHEN, CDR2 SYDVKM. Trimming at V came to 4 bases and at J to 1 base, leaving 6 bases not matched to a gene. The CDR3 totals 15 residues. The CDR3, as DNA: TGTGCCAGCAGTTCCCCCGGGACAGGTTCCTACGAGCAGTACTTC. It codes for CASSSPGTGSYEQYF.

The V gene is TRBV6-1, the J gene TRBJ2-3; a possible D gene is TRBD2 (5 bases). Trimming cost V 4 bases and J 9 bases, with 11 bases left between them. Germline loops: CDR1 MNHNS, CDR2 SASEGT. The CDR3 consists of 12 residues. For the CDR3, the DNA is TGTGCCAGCAGTGTCCTCGGAGGCACGCAGTATTTT. Residues: CASSVLGGTQYF.